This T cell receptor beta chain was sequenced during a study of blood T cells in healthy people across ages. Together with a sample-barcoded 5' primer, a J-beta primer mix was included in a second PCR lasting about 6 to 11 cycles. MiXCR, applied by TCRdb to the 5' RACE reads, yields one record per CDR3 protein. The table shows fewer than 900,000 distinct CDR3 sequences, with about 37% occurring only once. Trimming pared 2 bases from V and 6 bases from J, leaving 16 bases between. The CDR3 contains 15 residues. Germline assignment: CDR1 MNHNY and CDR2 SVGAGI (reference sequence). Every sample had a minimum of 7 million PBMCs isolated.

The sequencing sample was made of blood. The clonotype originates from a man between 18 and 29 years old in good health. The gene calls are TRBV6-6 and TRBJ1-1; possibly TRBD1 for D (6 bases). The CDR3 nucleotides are TGTGCCAGCAGTTACGGGGGGGGGGGACACGCTGAAGCTTTCTTT. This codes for CASSYGGGGHAEAFF.